Below are 8 T cell receptor beta chains sequenced from a single sample in a study of T cell responses to AZD1222 COVID-19 vaccine. Sequenced by immunoSEQ multiplex PCR; TCRdb stores in-frame clones only, minus some. The table has about 110,000 clones, about 90% seen once. The sample consisted of peripheral blood, taken 28 days after the second AZD1222 dose. The source of these receptors is an adult who received the AZD1222 COVID-19 vaccine.

This chain links TRBV7-9 with TRBJ1-4; D is possibly TRBD1 (6 bases). Germline values: CDR1 SEHNR, CDR2 FQNEAQ (reference sequence). Trimming stripped 4 bases from V and 7 bases from J, with 13 bases between. This CDR3 contains 14 residues. The DNA of the CDR3 is TGTGCCAGCAGCTCAAGGGGGAATGGTGAAAAACTGTTTTTT. This translates into CASSSRGNGEKLFF.

This clone was detected only a few times. The J gene is TRBJ2-3, the V gene TRBV6-5, with D perhaps TRBD1 (5 bases). V was cut by 7 bases and J by 4 bases, with 18 bases left in between. Germline CDR1 MNHEY, CDR2 SVGAGI. This CDR3 contains 15 residues. The CDR3 is CASTRSLGVPDTQYF. CDR3 coding DNA: TGTGCCAGCACTCGCTCCTTAGGGGTTCCAGATACGCAGTATTTT.

The rearrangement links TRBV19 to TRBJ1-1, with 8 bases matching TRBD1. The CDR3 is made up of 12 amino acids. The germline V gene has CDR1 LNHDA and CDR2 SQIVND (reference sequence). V dropped 3 bases and J dropped 11; count of bases not matched to a gene: 5. The CDR3 region is CASSIPDRAAFF. The DNA for the CDR3 is TGTGCCAGTAGTATCCCGGACAGGGCGGCTTTCTTT.

This clone occurred once. CDR3 nucleotide sequence: TGTGCCAGCAGTGAAAGTGGCCAGCCCAGCAATCAGCCCCAGCATTTT. This translates into CASSESGQPSNQPQHF. The gene calls are TRBV25-1 and TRBJ1-5; D is ambiguous. The CDR3 contains 16 residues. Trimming took off 2 bases at V and 1 base at J, with 12 bases between the two ends. From germline, CDR1 is MGHDK and CDR2 SYGVNS.

This chain connects TRBV19 to TRBJ2-1; TRBD2 aligns across 10 bases. J gave up 7 bases and V 5 bases, and 8 bases lay outside the gene matches. Germline CDR1 and CDR2: LNHDA and SQIVND (reference sequence). The CDR3 is made up of 15 amino acids. The CDR3 DNA sequence: TGTGCCAGTAGTCTACTAGCGGGAAGGGGGAATGAGCAGTTCTTC. Amino acids: CASSLLAGRGNEQFF. Full variable domain (outside the CDR3, taken from reference TRBV19 and TRBJ2-1): DGGITQSPKYLFRKEGQNVTLSCEQNLNHDAMYWYRQDPGQGLRLIYYSQIVNDFQKGDIAEGYSVSREKKESFPLTVTSAQKNPTAFYLCASSLLAGRGNEQFFGPGTRLTVL.

The CDR3 reads CASSPGLAGGDVRDTQYF. CDR3 sequence (DNA): TGTGCCAGCAGTCCCGGACTAGCGGGAGGGGATGTACGGGATACGCAGTATTTT. This chain uses TRBV27 with TRBJ2-3, with 15 bases that match TRBD2. The CDR3 loop spans 18 amino acids. Germline lookup yields CDR1 MNHEY and CDR2 SMNVEV (reference sequence). J was trimmed by 6 bases and V by 5 bases; bases with no gene match: 12.

The V gene is TRBV7-9, the J gene TRBJ2-7; TRBD1 is a possible D gene (6 bases). This CDR3 region has 15 residues. Trimming left V 4 bases short and J 9 bases short, with 22 bases between. Germline values: CDR1 SEHNR, CDR2 FQNEAQ (reference sequence). The chain's CDR3 is CASSYTAQGGSVQYF. CDR3 DNA: TGTGCCAGCAGCTACACCGCACAGGGTGGCTCGGTGCAGTACTTC.

The chain is built from TRBV6-4 and TRBJ2-2, with 7 positions matching TRBD2. The CDR3 covers 16 residues. The germline CDR1 and CDR2 sequences are MRHNA and SNTAGT. With 3 bases clipped from V and 5 bases from J, the junction kept 9 bases outside the gene matches. CDR3 amino acids: CASSEWSGIGTGELFF. Written as DNA, the CDR3 is TGTGCCAGCAGTGAGTGGAGCGGGATTGGAACCGGGGAGCTGTTTTTT.